Described below is a single T cell receptor beta chain sequence and its context. The sample carries other DNA sequences with the same CDR3. CD4+ cell separation produced CD45RA+ naive and CD45RA-negative memory subsets. The method was immunoSEQ multiplex PCR; TCRdb's version includes in-frame clones alone and lacks a portion of them. The sample records about 1.5 million clones, 95% to 99% being singletons. This CDR3 has 15 residues. Germline CDR1 is SGHAT and CDR2 is FQNNGV. With 1 base removed from V and 3 bases from J, the gap between germline ends came to 10 bases. These data come from a study of shared clonotypes between healthy human individuals.

The chain carries TRBV11-2 and TRBJ1-3; tentatively, D is TRBD1 (5 bases). Sequencing was carried out using naive CD4+ T cells sorted from blood. Subset noted: CD45RA+ positively selected. The receptor was derived from a man aged 25 to 40 in good health. CDR3 sequence (DNA): TGTGCCAGCAGCTTAGCTGGGGGAAGTGGAAACACCATATATTTT. Amino acid sequence: CASSLAGGSGNTIYF. Full variable domain (remainder filled in from reference TRBV11-2 and TRBJ1-3): EAGVAQSPRYKIIEKRQSVAFWCNPISGHATLYWYQQILGQGPKLLIQFQNNGVVDDSQLPKDRFSAERLKGVDSTLKIQPAKLEDSAVYLCASSLAGGSGNTIYFGEGSWLTVV.